This T cell receptor (beta chain) was found in a study of T-cell reconstitution after alpha-beta-depleted transplantation in children. Trimming removed 2 bases from V and 4 bases from J; junction bases left unmatched: 6. In germline, CDR1 is SGHRS, CDR2 YFSETQ. The CDR3 sequence is 15 residues long. This clonotype turned up a few times. Unique molecular identifiers were incorporated when the TCRbeta library was constructed. A single record per CDR3 protein comes from TCRdb applying MiXCR to the PCR reads. This repertoire shows about 540,000 distinct CDR3 sequences, approximately 16% found once; its top ten account for over 3%.

This rearrangement joins TRBV5-1 to TRBJ2-1, with TRBD2 identical over 7 bases. This sample comprised PBMCs from the stem cell graft donor, obtained from the stem cell graft. This TCR was sampled from a human donor who donated a stem cell graft to a child with acute lymphoblastic leukemia. This CDR3 is CASSFTAGEYNEQFF. The CDR3 DNA is TGCGCCAGCAGCTTCACGGCGGGAGAATACAATGAGCAGTTCTTC.